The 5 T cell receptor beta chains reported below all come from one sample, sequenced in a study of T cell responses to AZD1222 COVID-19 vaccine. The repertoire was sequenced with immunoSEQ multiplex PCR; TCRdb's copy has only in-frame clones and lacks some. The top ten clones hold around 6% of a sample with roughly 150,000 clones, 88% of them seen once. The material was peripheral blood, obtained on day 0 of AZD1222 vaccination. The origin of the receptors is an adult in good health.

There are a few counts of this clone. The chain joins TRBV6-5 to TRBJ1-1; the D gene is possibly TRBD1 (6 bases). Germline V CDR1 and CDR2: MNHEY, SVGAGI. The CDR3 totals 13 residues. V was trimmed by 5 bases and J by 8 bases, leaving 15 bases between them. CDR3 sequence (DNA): TGTGCCAGCAGTCCCACAGGGCGACGAGAAGCTTTCTTT. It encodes CASSPTGRREAFF.

CDR3 nucleotide sequence: TGTGCCAGTAGCAGTCCGGGTAGCTCACAAGAGACCCAGTACTTC. It codes for CASSSPGSSQETQYF. The chain recombines TRBV19 with TRBJ2-5; D is ambiguous. V was pared by 6 bases and J by 2 bases, with 16 bases between. The CDR3 has 15 amino acids. Germline CDR1 reads LNHDA; CDR2 reads SQIVND (reference sequence).

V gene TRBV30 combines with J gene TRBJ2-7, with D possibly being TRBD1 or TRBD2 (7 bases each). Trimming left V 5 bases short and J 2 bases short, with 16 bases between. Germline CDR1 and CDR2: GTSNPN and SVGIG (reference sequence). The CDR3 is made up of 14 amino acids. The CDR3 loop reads CAWAPGGAAYEQYF. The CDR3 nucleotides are TGTGCCTGGGCCCCAGGGGGGGCGGCCTACGAGCAGTACTTC.

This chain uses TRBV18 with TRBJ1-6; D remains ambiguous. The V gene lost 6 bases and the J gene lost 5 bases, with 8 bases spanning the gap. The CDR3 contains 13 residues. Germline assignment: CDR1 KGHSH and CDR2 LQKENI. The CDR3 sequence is CASSEANNSPLHF. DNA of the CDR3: TGTGCCAGCTCCGAGGCAAATAATTCACCCCTCCACTTT.

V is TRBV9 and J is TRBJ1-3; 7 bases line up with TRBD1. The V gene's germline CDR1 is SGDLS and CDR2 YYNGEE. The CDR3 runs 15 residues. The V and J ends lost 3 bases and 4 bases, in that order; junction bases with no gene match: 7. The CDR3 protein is CASSAQTGSGNTIYF. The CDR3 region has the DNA TGTGCCAGCAGCGCCCAGACAGGGTCGGGAAACACCATATATTTT.